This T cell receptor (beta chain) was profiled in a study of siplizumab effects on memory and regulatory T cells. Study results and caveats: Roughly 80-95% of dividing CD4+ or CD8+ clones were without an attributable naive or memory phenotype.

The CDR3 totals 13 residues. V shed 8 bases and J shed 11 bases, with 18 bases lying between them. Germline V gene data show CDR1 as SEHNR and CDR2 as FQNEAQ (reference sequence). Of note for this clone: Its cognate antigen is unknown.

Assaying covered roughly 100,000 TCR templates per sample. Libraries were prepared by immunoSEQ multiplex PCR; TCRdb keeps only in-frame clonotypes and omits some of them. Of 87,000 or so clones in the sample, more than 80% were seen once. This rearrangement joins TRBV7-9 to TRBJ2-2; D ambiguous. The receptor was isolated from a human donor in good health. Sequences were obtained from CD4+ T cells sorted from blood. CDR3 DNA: TGTGCCAGCCAGCTTATGGCGGTCGGAGAGCTGTTTTTT. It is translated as CASQLMAVGELFF. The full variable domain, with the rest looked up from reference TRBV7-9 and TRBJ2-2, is DTGVSQNPRHKITKRGQNVTFRCDPISEHNRLYWYRQTLGQGPEFLTYFQNEAQLEKSRLLSDRFSAERPKGSFSTLEIQRTEQGDSAMYLCASQLMAVGELFFGEGSRLTVL.